This T cell receptor (beta chain) was obtained from a study of CD8 T cells in Susac syndrome. This clonotype was picked up a small number of times. An input of about 0.45 to 1 ug of RNA was subjected to reverse transcription using random hexamers. TCRdb used MiXCR to reprocess the immunoSEQ multiplex PCR reads, holding one entry per CDR3 protein. The profile shows about 47,000 distinct CDR3 sequences, 92% of them singletons. Healthy donors were controls matched for age and sex. TEMRA cells were FACS-enriched, with CD8+ and CD4+ T cells isolated negatively. The sequence was obtained from a human donor in good health. Sequencing input: CD8+ T cells from PBMCs.

CDR3 region: CASTPTGGFHEQYF. DNA of the CDR3: TGTGCCAGCACCCCGACAGGGGGTTTCCACGAGCAGTACTTC. The gene calls are TRBV6-5 and TRBJ2-7, with 9 bases matching TRBD1. V lost 7 bases to trimming and J lost 5 bases; unmatched junction nucleotides: 9. The V gene's germline CDR1 is MNHEY and CDR2 SVGAGI. The CDR3 runs 14 residues.